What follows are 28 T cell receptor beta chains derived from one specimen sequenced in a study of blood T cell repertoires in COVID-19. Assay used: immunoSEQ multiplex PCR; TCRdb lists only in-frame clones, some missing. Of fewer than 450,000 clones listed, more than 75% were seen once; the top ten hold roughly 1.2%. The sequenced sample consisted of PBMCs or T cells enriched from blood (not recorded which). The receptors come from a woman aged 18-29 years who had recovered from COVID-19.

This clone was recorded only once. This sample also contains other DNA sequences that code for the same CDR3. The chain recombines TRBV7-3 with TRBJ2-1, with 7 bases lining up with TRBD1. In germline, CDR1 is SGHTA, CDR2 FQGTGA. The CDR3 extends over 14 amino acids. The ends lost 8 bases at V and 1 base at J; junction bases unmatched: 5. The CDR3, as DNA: TGTGCCAGCGCGACAGGGCTTTCCTACAATGAGCAGTTCTTC. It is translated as CASATGLSYNEQFF.

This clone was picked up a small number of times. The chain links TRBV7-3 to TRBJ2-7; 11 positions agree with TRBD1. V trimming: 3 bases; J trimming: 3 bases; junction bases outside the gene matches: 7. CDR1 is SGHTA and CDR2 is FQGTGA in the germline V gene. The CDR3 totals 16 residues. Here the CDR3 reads CASSFTRGQGDYEQYF. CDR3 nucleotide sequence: TGTGCCAGCAGCTTCACCAGGGGACAGGGGGACTACGAGCAGTACTTC.

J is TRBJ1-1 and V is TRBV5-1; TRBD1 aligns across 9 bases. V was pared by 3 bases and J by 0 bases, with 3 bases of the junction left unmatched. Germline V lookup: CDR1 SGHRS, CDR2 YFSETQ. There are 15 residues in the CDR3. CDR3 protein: CASSSGTGMNTEAFF. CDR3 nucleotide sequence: TGCGCCAGCAGCTCGGGGACAGGGATGAACACTGAAGCTTTCTTT.

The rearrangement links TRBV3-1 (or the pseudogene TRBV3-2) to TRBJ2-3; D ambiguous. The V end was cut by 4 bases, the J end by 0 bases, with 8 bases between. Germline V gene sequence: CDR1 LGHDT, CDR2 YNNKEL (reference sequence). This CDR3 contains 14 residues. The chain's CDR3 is CASSPLTSTDTQYF. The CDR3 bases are TGTGCCAGCAGCCCACTGACTAGCACAGATACGCAGTATTTT.

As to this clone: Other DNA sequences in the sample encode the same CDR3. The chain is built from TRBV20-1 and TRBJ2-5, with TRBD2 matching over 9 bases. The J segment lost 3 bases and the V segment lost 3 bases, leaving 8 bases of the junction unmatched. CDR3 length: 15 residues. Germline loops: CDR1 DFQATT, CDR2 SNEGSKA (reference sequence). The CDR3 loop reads CSASRGGGAKETQYF. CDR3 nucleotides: TGCAGTGCTAGTAGGGGCGGGGGGGCGAAAGAGACCCAGTACTTC.

The CDR3 coding sequence is TGTGCCAGCAGCCCCGACATAGGAAACACCATATATTTT. Translated, it gives CASSPDIGNTIYF. The chain recombines TRBV7-8 with TRBJ1-3; D remains unclear. The CDR3 runs to 13 residues. Germline loops: CDR1 SGHVS, CDR2 FQNEAQ. Trimming stripped 5 bases from V and 4 bases from J, with 9 bases between.

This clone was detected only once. CDR3 sequence: CASSAASGLTTDTQYF. Written as DNA, the CDR3 is TGTGCCAGCAGCGCCGCTTCGGGACTCACCACGGATACGCAGTATTTT. This sequence joins TRBV5-8 and TRBJ2-3; possible D gene TRBD2, 6 bases. Germline CDR1 reads SGHTS; CDR2 reads YDEGEE. V was clipped by 4 bases and J by 6 bases, with 21 bases between them. The length of the CDR3 is 16 residues.

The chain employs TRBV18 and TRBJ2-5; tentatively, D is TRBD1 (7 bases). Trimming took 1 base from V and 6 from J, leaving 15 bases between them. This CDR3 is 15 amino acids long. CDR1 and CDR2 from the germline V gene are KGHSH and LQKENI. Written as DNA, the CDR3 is TGTGCCAGCTCACCACGGTACCAGGGGGGCAAGACCCAGTACTTC. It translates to CASSPRYQGGKTQYF.

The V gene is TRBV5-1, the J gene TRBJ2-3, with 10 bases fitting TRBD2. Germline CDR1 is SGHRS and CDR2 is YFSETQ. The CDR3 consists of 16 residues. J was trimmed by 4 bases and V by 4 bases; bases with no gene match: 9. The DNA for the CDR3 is TGCGCCAGCAGCAGGAGGACTAGCGGAGCCGCAGATACGCAGTATTTT. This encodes CASSRRTSGAADTQYF.

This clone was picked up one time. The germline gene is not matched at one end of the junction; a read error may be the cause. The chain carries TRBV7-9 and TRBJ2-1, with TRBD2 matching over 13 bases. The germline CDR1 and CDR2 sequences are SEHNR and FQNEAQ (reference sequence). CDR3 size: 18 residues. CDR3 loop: CASSLGRGTSGAYNEQFF. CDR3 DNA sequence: TGTGCCAGCAGCTTAGGACGGGGGACTAGCGGGGCCTATAATGAGCAGTTCTTC.

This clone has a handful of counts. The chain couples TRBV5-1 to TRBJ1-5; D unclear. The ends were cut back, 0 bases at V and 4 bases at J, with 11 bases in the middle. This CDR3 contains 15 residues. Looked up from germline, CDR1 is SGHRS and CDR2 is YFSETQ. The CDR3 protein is CASSLESGRNQPQHF. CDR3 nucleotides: TGCGCCAGCAGCTTGGAGTCGGGGAGGAATCAGCCCCAGCATTTT.

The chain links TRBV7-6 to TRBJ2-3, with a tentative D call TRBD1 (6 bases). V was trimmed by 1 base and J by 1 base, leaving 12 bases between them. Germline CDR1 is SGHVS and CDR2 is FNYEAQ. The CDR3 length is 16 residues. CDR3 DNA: TGTGCCAGCAGCTTAGTCCGGACAGAGGGCACAGATACGCAGTATTTT. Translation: CASSLVRTEGTDTQYF. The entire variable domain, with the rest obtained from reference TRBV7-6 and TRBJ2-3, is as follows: GAGVSQSPRYKVTKRGQDVALRCDPISGHVSLYWYRQALGQGPEFLTYFNYEAQQDKSGLPNDRFSAERPEGSISTLTIQRTEQRDSAMYRCASSLVRTEGTDTQYFGPGTRLTVL.

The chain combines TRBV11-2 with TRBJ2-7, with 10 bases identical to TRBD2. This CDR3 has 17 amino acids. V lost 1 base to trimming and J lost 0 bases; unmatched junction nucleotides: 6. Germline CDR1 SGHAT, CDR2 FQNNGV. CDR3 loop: CASSLALAGDVSYEQYF. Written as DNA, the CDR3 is TGTGCCAGCAGCTTAGCGCTAGCGGGGGACGTCTCCTACGAGCAGTACTTC.

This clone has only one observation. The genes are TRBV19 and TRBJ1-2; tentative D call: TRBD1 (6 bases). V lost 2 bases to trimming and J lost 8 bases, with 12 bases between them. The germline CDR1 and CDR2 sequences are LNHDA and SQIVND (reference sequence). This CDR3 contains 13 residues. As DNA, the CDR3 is TGTGCCAGTAGTATATCTCAGGGGAGCGGCTACACCTTC. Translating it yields CASSISQGSGYTF.

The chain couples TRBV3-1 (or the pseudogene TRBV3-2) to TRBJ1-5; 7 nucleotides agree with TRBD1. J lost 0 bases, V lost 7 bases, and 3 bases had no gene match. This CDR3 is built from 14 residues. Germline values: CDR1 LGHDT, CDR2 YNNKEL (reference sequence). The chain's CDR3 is CASKQGYSNQPQHF. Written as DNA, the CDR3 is TGTGCCAGCAAACAGGGGTATAGCAATCAGCCCCAGCATTTT.

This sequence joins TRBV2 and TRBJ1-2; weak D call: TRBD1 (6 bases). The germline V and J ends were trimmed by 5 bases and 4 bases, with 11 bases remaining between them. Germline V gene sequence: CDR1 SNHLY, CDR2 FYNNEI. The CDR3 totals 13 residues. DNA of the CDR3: TGTGCCAGCAGTCGGGACATATCCTATGGCTACACCTTC. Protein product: CASSRDISYGYTF.

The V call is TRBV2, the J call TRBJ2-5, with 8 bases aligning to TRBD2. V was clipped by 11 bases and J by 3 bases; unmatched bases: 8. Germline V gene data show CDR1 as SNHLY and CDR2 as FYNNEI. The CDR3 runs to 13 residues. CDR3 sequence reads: CAGLRGGKETQYF. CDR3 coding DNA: TGTGCCGGTCTACGGGGGGGGAAAGAGACCCAGTACTTC.

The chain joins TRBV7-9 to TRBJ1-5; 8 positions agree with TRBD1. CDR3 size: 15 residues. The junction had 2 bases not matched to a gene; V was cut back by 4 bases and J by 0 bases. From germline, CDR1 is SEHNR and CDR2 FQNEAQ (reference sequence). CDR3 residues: CASSSTGDSNQPQHF. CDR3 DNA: TGTGCCAGCAGCTCGACAGGGGATAGCAATCAGCCCCAGCATTTT.

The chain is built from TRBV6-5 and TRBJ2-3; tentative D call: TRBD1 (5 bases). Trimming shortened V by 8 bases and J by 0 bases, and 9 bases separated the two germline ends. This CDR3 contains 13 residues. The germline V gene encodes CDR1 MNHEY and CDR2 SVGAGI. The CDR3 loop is CASGRVSTDTQYF. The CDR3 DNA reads TGTGCCAGCGGCAGGGTCAGCACAGATACGCAGTATTTT.

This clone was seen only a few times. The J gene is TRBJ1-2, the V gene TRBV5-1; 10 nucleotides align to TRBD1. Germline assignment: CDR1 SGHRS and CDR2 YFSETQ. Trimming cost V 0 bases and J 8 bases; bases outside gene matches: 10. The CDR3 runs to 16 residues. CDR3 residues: CASSLDFWGTGEGYTF. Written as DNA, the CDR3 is TGCGCCAGCAGCTTGGATTTTTGGGGGACAGGGGAAGGCTACACCTTC.

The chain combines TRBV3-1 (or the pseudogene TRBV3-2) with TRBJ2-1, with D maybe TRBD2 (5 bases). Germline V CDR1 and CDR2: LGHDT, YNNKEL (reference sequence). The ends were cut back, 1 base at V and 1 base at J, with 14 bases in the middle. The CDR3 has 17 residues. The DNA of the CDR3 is TGTGCCAGCAGCCAAGGACTAAGGGCGGTTTCCTACAATGAGCAGTTCTTC. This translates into CASSQGLRAVSYNEQFF.

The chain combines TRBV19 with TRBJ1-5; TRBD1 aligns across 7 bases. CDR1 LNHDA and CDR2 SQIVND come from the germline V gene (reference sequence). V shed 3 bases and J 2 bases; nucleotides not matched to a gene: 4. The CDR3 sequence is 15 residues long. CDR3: CASSMTGSGNQPQHF. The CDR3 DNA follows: TGTGCCAGTAGTATGACAGGGTCGGGCAATCAGCCCCAGCATTTT.

CDR3 residues: CASSTGGGSSSPLHF. As DNA, the CDR3 is TGTGCCAGCTCAACAGGGGGAGGGAGTAGTTCACCCCTCCACTTT. This chain connects TRBV28 to TRBJ1-6; 8 bases agree with TRBD1. With V trimmed by 8 bases and J by 9 bases, 12 bases remained unmatched. The CDR3 spans 15 residues. Germline loops: CDR1 MDHEN, CDR2 SYDVKM.

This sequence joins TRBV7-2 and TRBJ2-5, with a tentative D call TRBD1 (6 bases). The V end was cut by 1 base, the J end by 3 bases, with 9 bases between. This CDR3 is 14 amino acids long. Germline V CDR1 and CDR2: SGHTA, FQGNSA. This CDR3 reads CASSLGGGKETQYF. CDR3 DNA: TGTGCCAGCAGCTTAGGAGGGGGAAAAGAGACCCAGTACTTC.

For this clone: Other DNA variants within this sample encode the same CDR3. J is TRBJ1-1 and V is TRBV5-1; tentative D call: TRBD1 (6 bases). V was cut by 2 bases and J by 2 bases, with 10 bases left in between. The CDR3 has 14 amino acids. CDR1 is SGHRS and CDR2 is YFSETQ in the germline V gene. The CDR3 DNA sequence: TGCGCCAGCAGCTTACCAGGGGTAAACACTGAAGCTTTCTTT. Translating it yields CASSLPGVNTEAFF.

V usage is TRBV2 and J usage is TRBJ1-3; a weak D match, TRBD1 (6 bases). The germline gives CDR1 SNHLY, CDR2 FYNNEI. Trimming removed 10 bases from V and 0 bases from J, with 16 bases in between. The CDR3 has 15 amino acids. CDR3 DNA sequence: TGTGCCACACAGGCAGGGGCGCACTCTGGAAACACCATATATTTT. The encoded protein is CATQAGAHSGNTIYF.

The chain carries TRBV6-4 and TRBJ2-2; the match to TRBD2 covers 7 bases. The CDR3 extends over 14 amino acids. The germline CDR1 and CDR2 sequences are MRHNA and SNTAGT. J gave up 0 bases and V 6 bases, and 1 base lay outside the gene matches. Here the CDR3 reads CASRSGANTGELFF. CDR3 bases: TGTGCCAGCAGGAGCGGGGCGAACACCGGGGAGCTGTTTTTT.

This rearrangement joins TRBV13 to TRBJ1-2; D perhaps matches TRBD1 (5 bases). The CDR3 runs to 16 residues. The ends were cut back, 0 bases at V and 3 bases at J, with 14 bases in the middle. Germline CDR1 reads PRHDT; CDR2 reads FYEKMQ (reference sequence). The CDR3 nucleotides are TGTGCCAGCAGCTTAGGCCTGGCAGGGTCTCACTATGGCTACACCTTC. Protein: CASSLGLAGSHYGYTF.